This T cell receptor beta chain emerged from a study of T cells in Graves' hyperthyroidism and ophthalmopathy. In germline, CDR1 is SGHTA, CDR2 FQGTGA. The length of the CDR3 is 15 residues. Trimming pared 2 bases from V and 0 bases from J, leaving 7 bases between. TCR beta CDR3 regions were amplified from RNA. An initial round of RT-PCR targeting the TCR CDR3 relied on the HTBI primer set. TCRdb ran MiXCR on the multiplex PCR reads and lists one entry per CDR3 protein. The sample lists around 620,000 distinct CDR3 sequences, more than 13% occurring once. V usage is TRBV7-3 and J usage is TRBJ2-2; either TRBD1 or TRBD2 may fit D (5 bases each). The sample taken for sequencing was blood. The receptor was isolated from a woman younger than 30 with Graves' ophthalmopathy. CDR3 residues: CASSLLGANTGELFF. The CDR3 DNA reads TGTGCCAGCAGCTTATTGGGGGCGAACACCGGGGAGCTGTTTTTT.